This is a list of T cell receptor beta chains from one sample in a study of shared clonotypes between healthy human individuals. Only in-frame clones appear in the TCRdb table, and some are missing; sequencing was by immunoSEQ multiplex PCR. The table lists approximately 840,000 clones, 95% to 97% of them singletons. Sequences were obtained from naive CD8+ T cells sorted from blood. The receptors stem from a young man in good health. Both conserved end residues are part of each CDR3. D genes are given only for firm matches. Only some rows state a clone size, as once, few, many or a class for expanded clones.

V gene: TRBV14
clone size: .
J gene: TRBJ2-3
D gene: .
CDR3 DNA: TGTGCCAGCAGCCAAGTTGGGGCTAGCACAGATACGCAGTATTTT
CDR3 protein: CASSQVGASTDTQYF

V gene: TRBV4-1
clone size: .
J gene: TRBJ2-1
D gene: .
CDR3 DNA: TGCGCCAGCAGCCAGGATCTAGTAGGTGAGCAGTTCTTC
CDR3 protein: CASSQDLVGEQFF

V gene: TRBV27
clone size: .
J gene: TRBJ1-5
D gene: .
CDR3 DNA: TGTGCCAGCAGGGGGAGAATGGGAGGCAATCAGCCCCAGCATTTT
CDR3 protein: CASRGRMGGNQPQHF

V gene: TRBV6-1
clone size: .
J gene: TRBJ1-1
D gene: .
CDR3 DNA: TGTGCCAGCAGTGAACCCACTGAAGCTTTCTTT
CDR3 protein: CASSEPTEAFF

V gene: TRBV25-1
clone size: .
J gene: TRBJ2-3
D gene: .
CDR3 DNA: TGTGCCAGCAGTGAATATGGTCCCACCGGGTGGGATACGCAGTATTTT
CDR3 protein: CASSEYGPTGWDTQYF

V gene: TRBV7-9
clone size: .
J gene: TRBJ2-1
D gene: .
CDR3 DNA: TGTGCCAGCGAACGGCGTGACTCCTACAATGAGCAGTTCTTC
CDR3 protein: CASERRDSYNEQFF

V gene: TRBV2
clone size: .
J gene: TRBJ1-4
D gene: TRBD1
CDR3 DNA: TGTGCCAGCAGTGACGAGACAGGGTGGTTAGCTAATGAAAAACTGTTTTTT
CDR3 protein: CASSDETGWLANEKLFF

V gene: TRBV4-1
clone size: .
J gene: TRBJ2-1
D gene: .
CDR3 DNA: TGCGCCAGCACCCTTAGCGGAACGTACAATGAGCAGTTCTTC
CDR3 protein: CASTLSGTYNEQFF

V gene: TRBV19
clone size: .
J gene: TRBJ2-1
D gene: .
CDR3 DNA: TGTGCCAGTAGTATTGTGGCTTCTGCGTACAATGAGCAGTTCTTC
CDR3 protein: CASSIVASAYNEQFF

V gene: TRBV11-2
clone size: .
J gene: TRBJ2-1
D gene: TRBD2
CDR3 DNA: TGTGCCAGCAGCCCTGGCGGGAGGGTTTACAATGAGCAGTTCTTC
CDR3 protein: CASSPGGRVYNEQFF

V gene: TRBV11-1
clone size: .
J gene: TRBJ1-2
D gene: .
CDR3 DNA: TGTGCCAGCAGCCGGGACAATGGGGCAGCCTCTCTCTATGGCTACACCTTC
CDR3 protein: CASSRDNGAASLYGYTF

V gene: TRBV5-4
clone size: .
J gene: TRBJ2-1
D gene: .
CDR3 DNA: TGTGCCAGCAGCCCCCCGTCAGGAGAAACTGTTAATGAGCAGTTCTTC
CDR3 protein: CASSPPSGETVNEQFF

V gene: TRBV5-8
clone size: .
J gene: TRBJ2-1
D gene: .
CDR3 DNA: TGTGCCAGCAGCTTGGACCTATCCGACAATGAGCAGTTCTTC
CDR3 protein: CASSLDLSDNEQFF

V gene: TRBV7-8
clone size: once
J gene: TRBJ1-5
D gene: .
CDR3 DNA: TGTGCCAGCAGCTCTACACGAGGGGTCACCAATCAGCCCCAGCATTTT
CDR3 protein: CASSSTRGVTNQPQHF

V gene: TRBV7-9
clone size: .
J gene: TRBJ2-2
D gene: TRBD1
CDR3 DNA: TGTGCCAGCAGCTCCCAGGACAGGGAGAACACCGGGGAGCTGTTTTTT
CDR3 protein: CASSSQDRENTGELFF

V gene: TRBV29-1
clone size: .
J gene: TRBJ2-7
D gene: .
CDR3 DNA: TGCAGCGTTGAAGATTATAGTCAGGACGCCTACGAGCAGTACTTC
CDR3 protein: CSVEDYSQDAYEQYF

V gene: TRBV19
clone size: .
J gene: TRBJ2-1
D gene: .
CDR3 DNA: TGTGCCAGTAGTTTTGAGAGCTCCTACAATGAGCAGTTCTTC
CDR3 protein: CASSFESSYNEQFF

V gene: TRBV7-9
clone size: .
J gene: TRBJ1-1
D gene: .
CDR3 DNA: TGTGCCAGCAGCTTGCCAACAACCGGGAACATGAACACTGAAGCTTTCTTT
CDR3 protein: CASSLPTTGNMNTEAFF

V gene: TRBV4-1
clone size: .
J gene: TRBJ2-7
D gene: .
CDR3 DNA: TGCGCCAGCAGCCAAGCGGGTGCCAGGAGCTACGAGCAGTACTTC
CDR3 protein: CASSQAGARSYEQYF

V gene: TRBV19
clone size: .
J gene: TRBJ2-7
D gene: .
CDR3 DNA: TGTGCCAGTAGTATGGTCGGGGCCTCCTACGAGCAGTACTTC
CDR3 protein: CASSMVGASYEQYF

V gene: TRBV5-1
clone size: .
J gene: TRBJ2-7
D gene: TRBD1
CDR3 DNA: TGCGCCAGCAGCTTGGACTGGACAGGGCCCTACGAGCAGTACTTC
CDR3 protein: CASSLDWTGPYEQYF

V gene: TRBV6-1
clone size: .
J gene: TRBJ2-1
D gene: .
CDR3 DNA: TGTGCCAGCAGCCCAGGAGGAAGGGCCAATGAGCAGTTCTTC
CDR3 protein: CASSPGGRANEQFF

V gene: TRBV10-3
clone size: .
J gene: TRBJ1-5
D gene: TRBD1
CDR3 DNA: TGTGCCATCAGAGCCGGGACAGGGGTACAGCCCCAGCATTTT
CDR3 protein: CAIRAGTGVQPQHF

V gene: TRBV9
clone size: .
J gene: TRBJ1-2
D gene: .
CDR3 DNA: TGTGCCAGCAGCGTCGGGAGCTATGGCTACACCTTC
CDR3 protein: CASSVGSYGYTF

V gene: TRBV6-5
clone size: .
J gene: TRBJ1-2
D gene: .
CDR3 DNA: TGTGCCAGCAGTTACTCGGTGCAGGACCGCTATGGCTACACCTTC
CDR3 protein: CASSYSVQDRYGYTF

V gene: TRBV6-6
clone size: once
J gene: TRBJ2-3
D gene: TRBD2
CDR3 DNA: TGTGCCAGCAGTTACTTGGGGGGGTCTAGCACAGATACGCAGTATTTT
CDR3 protein: CASSYLGGSSTDTQYF

V gene: TRBV28
clone size: .
J gene: TRBJ2-1
D gene: TRBD1
CDR3 DNA: TGTGCCAGCAGTTTATGGACAGGGGCGAATGAGCAGTTCTTC
CDR3 protein: CASSLWTGANEQFF

V gene: TRBV11-2
clone size: .
J gene: TRBJ2-6
D gene: .
CDR3 DNA: TGTGCCAGCAGCTTAGGTACAGGTCTCTCTGGGGCCAACGTCCTGACTTTC
CDR3 protein: CASSLGTGLSGANVLTF

V gene: TRBV4-1
clone size: .
J gene: TRBJ2-3
D gene: .
CDR3 DNA: TGCGCCAGCAGCCAAGCGGGGGCGGAGACAGATACGCAGTATTTT
CDR3 protein: CASSQAGAETDTQYF

V gene: TRBV7-9
clone size: .
J gene: TRBJ2-1
D gene: TRBD2
CDR3 DNA: TGTGCCAGCAGCGCGCTAGCGGGAGGTAACAATGAGCAGTTCTTC
CDR3 protein: CASSALAGGNNEQFF

V gene: TRBV9
clone size: .
J gene: TRBJ1-2
D gene: TRBD1
CDR3 DNA: TGTGCCAGCAGCGGAAGGACAGGGGGAGATGGCTACACCTTC
CDR3 protein: CASSGRTGGDGYTF

V gene: TRBV19
clone size: .
J gene: TRBJ2-7
D gene: TRBD2
CDR3 DNA: TGTGCCAGTAGTATAGGGACTAGCGGGAACTACGAGCAGTACTTC
CDR3 protein: CASSIGTSGNYEQYF

V gene: TRBV7-9
clone size: .
J gene: TRBJ2-1
D gene: .
CDR3 DNA: TGTGCCAGCAGCCGACTCGACAATGAGCAGTTCTTC
CDR3 protein: CASSRLDNEQFF

V gene: TRBV7-9
clone size: .
J gene: TRBJ2-1
D gene: .
CDR3 DNA: TGTGCCAGCAGCTCGGACAGCTCCTACAATGAGCAGTTCTTC
CDR3 protein: CASSSDSSYNEQFF

V gene: TRBV9
clone size: .
J gene: TRBJ2-1
D gene: TRBD2
CDR3 DNA: TGTGCCAGCAGCGTAGCTGGAGCGGGGGGCGAGCAGTTCTTC
CDR3 protein: CASSVAGAGGEQFF

V gene: TRBV30
clone size: .
J gene: TRBJ2-7
D gene: .
CDR3 DNA: TGTGCCTGGAGAGGCGCCTCCTACGAGCAGTACTTC
CDR3 protein: CAWRGASYEQYF

V gene: TRBV28
clone size: .
J gene: TRBJ2-5
D gene: TRBD2
CDR3 DNA: TGTGCCAGCACTATTGGGGCTAGCGGCCAAGAGACCCAGTACTTC
CDR3 protein: CASTIGASGQETQYF

V gene: TRBV27
clone size: .
J gene: TRBJ2-7
D gene: .
CDR3 DNA: TGTGCCAGCAGTCTAGGGAGTCTGGGATACGAGCAGTACTTC
CDR3 protein: CASSLGSLGYEQYF

V gene: TRBV5-6
clone size: .
J gene: TRBJ2-1
D gene: TRBD2
CDR3 DNA: TGTGCCAGCAGCGCGCAACCCATAGCGGGAGGGAGATACAATGAGCAGTTCTTC
CDR3 protein: CASSAQPIAGGRYNEQFF

V gene: TRBV27
clone size: .
J gene: TRBJ1-1
D gene: TRBD1
CDR3 DNA: TGTGCCAGCAGTCCGTCTAGGGGGCTAGGCACTGAAGCTTTCTTT
CDR3 protein: CASSPSRGLGTEAFF

V gene: TRBV5-8
clone size: .
J gene: TRBJ2-5
D gene: .
CDR3 DNA: TGTGCCAGCAGCCCCGAATATAAAGAGACCCAGTACTTC
CDR3 protein: CASSPEYKETQYF

V gene: TRBV2
clone size: .
J gene: TRBJ1-2
D gene: .
CDR3 DNA: TGTGCCAGCGGGCAGTGGACAGCCGCTAACTATGGCTACACCTTC
CDR3 protein: CASGQWTAANYGYTF

V gene: TRBV9
clone size: .
J gene: TRBJ2-5
D gene: .
CDR3 DNA: TGTGCCAGCACCTCAGGGGTCCAAGAGACCCAGTACTTC
CDR3 protein: CASTSGVQETQYF

V gene: TRBV11-2
clone size: .
J gene: TRBJ1-2
D gene: TRBD1
CDR3 DNA: TGTGCCAGCAGCTCCCCACCCGGGGACAGACTCTATGGCTACACCTTC
CDR3 protein: CASSSPPGDRLYGYTF

V gene: TRBV11-1
clone size: .
J gene: TRBJ2-5
D gene: .
CDR3 DNA: TGTGCCAGCAGCTTAGCGACACAGAGTCAAGAGACCCAGTACTTC
CDR3 protein: CASSLATQSQETQYF

V gene: TRBV29-1
clone size: once
J gene: TRBJ2-7
D gene: .
CDR3 DNA: TGCAGCGTTGTTGAATACGAGCAGTACTTC
CDR3 protein: CSVVEYEQYF

V gene: TRBV11-2
clone size: .
J gene: TRBJ2-5
D gene: TRBD1
CDR3 DNA: TGTGCCAGCATGGGGGACAGGGGTACGGAGACCCAGTACTTC
CDR3 protein: CASMGDRGTETQYF